What follows are 12 T cell receptor beta chains derived from one specimen sequenced in a study of blood T cell repertoires in COVID-19. TCRdb's copy holds only in-frame clones and misses some; the assay was immunoSEQ multiplex PCR. The sample records tens of thousands of clones, around 76% being singletons. Sequenced material: peripheral blood. The receptors shown here come from a woman of 80 years or more with active or convalescent COVID-19.

The V gene is TRBV18, the J gene TRBJ1-1; D unresolved. CDR1 and CDR2 from the germline V gene are KGHSH and LQKENI. The CDR3 is 12 amino acids. V lost 4 bases, J lost 6 bases, and 9 bases lay in between. CDR3 sequence (DNA): TGTGCCAGCTCACGAGAGGGTCCTGAAGCTTTCTTT. It encodes CASSREGPEAFF.

This clone has just one count. The chain carries TRBV30 and TRBJ1-6, with D possibly TRBD1 on 6 matching bases. The CDR3 length is 13 residues. Trimming left V 5 bases short and J 7 bases short, with 12 bases between. Germline assignment: CDR1 GTSNPN and CDR2 SVGIG (reference sequence). DNA for the CDR3: TGTGCCTGGGCCCTCGACAGGAATTCACCCCTCCACTTT. Protein sequence: CAWALDRNSPLHF.

The chain is built from TRBV7-2 and TRBJ2-7; perhaps TRBD2 as D (6 bases). V was clipped by 7 bases and J by 7 bases, with 17 bases between them. CDR1 SGHTA and CDR2 FQGNSA come from the germline V gene. The CDR3 covers 13 residues. The chain's CDR3 is CASILDNGREQYF. For the CDR3, the DNA is TGTGCCAGCATCTTGGACAACGGGAGAGAGCAGTACTTC.

In this sample, this clone turned up a few times. The chain links TRBV4-3 to TRBJ2-1; TRBD1 matches at 7 bases. J gave up 10 bases and V 3 bases, and 12 bases lay outside the gene matches. Germline assignment: CDR1 LGHNA and CDR2 YSLEER. The CDR3 is made up of 15 amino acids. CDR3 sequence reads: CASSHGGQPGGEQFF. CDR3 nucleotide sequence: TGCGCCAGCAGCCATGGGGGACAGCCTGGGGGAGAGCAGTTCTTC.

V and J are TRBV6-2 or TRBV6-3 and TRBJ2-7, with 8 bases lining up with TRBD2. J gave up 1 base and V 2 bases, and 4 bases lay outside the gene matches. CDR3 size: 15 residues. CDR1 is MNHEY, CDR2 SVGEGT, per germline. CDR3 in DNA: TGTGCCAGCAGTTACGCCAGCGGGGGATCCTACGAGCAGTACTTC. It is translated as CASSYASGGSYEQYF.

The chain links TRBV10-3 to TRBJ2-6; D might be TRBD1 (5 bases). Germline values: CDR1 ENHRY, CDR2 SYGVKD. The CDR3 runs to 19 residues. The germline V and J ends were trimmed by 4 bases and 2 bases, with 21 bases remaining between them. CDR3: CAISAVQGDLFAGANVLTF. CDR3 nucleotides: TGTGCCATCAGTGCGGTGCAGGGCGACCTATTCGCTGGGGCCAACGTCCTGACTTTC.

The chain combines TRBV5-6 with TRBJ1-2, with 11 bases identical to TRBD1. CDR3 length: 15 amino acids. Germline V CDR1 and CDR2: SGHDT, YYEEEE. J lost 7 bases, V lost 0 bases, and 5 bases had no gene match. CDR3 nucleotides: TGTGCCAGCAGCTTGGTTTGGACAGGGGGCTCTGGCTACACCTTC. It codes for CASSLVWTGGSGYTF.

The gene calls are TRBV9 and TRBJ2-1, with D unresolved. The length of the CDR3 is 14 residues. Trimming left V 2 bases short and J 5 bases short, with 11 bases between. Germline-derived CDR1 and CDR2 are SGDLS and YYNGEE. The CDR3 spells CASSVLQSNNEQFF. The CDR3 nucleotides are TGTGCCAGCAGCGTGCTCCAGTCCAACAATGAGCAGTTCTTC. The variable domain in full, completed from reference TRBV9 and TRBJ2-1, reads DSGVTQTPKHLITATGQRVTLRCSPRSGDLSVYWYQQSLDQGLQFLIQYYNGEERAKGNILERFSAQQFPDLHSELNLSSLELGDSALYFCASSVLQSNNEQFFGPGTRLTVL.

The CDR3 sequence is CASSLRLGTGAQGYEQYF. The DNA of the CDR3 is TGTGCCAGCAGCTTACGTTTGGGAACAGGGGCCCAAGGCTACGAGCAGTACTTC. The chain uses TRBV7-2 and TRBJ2-7, with 7 bases matching TRBD1. The CDR3 has 18 residues. J gave up 3 bases and V 2 bases, and 16 bases lay outside the gene matches. Germline assignment: CDR1 SGHTA and CDR2 FQGNSA.

V is TRBV30 and J is TRBJ2-1; 8 bases are shared with TRBD1. CDR3 size: 14 residues. Germline trimming cut 2 bases from V and 8 bases from J; bases unmatched to any gene: 8. The germline CDR1 and CDR2 sequences are GTSNPN and SVGIG (reference sequence). The CDR3 DNA follows: TGTGCCTGGAGTTCGAAGACAGGGGTGGATGAGCAGTTCTTC. Translation: CAWSSKTGVDEQFF.

The chain couples TRBV2 to TRBJ2-1; 12 positions match TRBD2. Germline trimming cut 9 bases from V and 1 base from J; bases unmatched to any gene: 4. Looked up from germline, CDR1 is SNHLY and CDR2 is FYNNEI. CDR3 length: 15 residues. The CDR3 here is CASTGLAGSYNEQFF. CDR3 in DNA: TGTGCCAGTACCGGACTAGCGGGGTCCTACAATGAGCAGTTCTTC.

This clone appeared once. V usage is TRBV18 and J usage is TRBJ1-2, with 7 bases lining up with TRBD1. Trimming at V came to 4 bases and at J to 7 bases, leaving 6 bases not matched to a gene. The CDR3 runs to 13 residues. The germline CDR1 and CDR2 sequences are KGHSH and LQKENI. The CDR3 here is CASSLPGQRGYTF. The CDR3, as DNA: TGTGCCAGCTCACTCCCGGGACAGCGTGGCTACACCTTC. Filled out from reference TRBV18 and TRBJ1-2, the complete variable domain reads NAGVMQNPRHLVRRRGQEARLRCSPMKGHSHVYWYRQLPEEGLKFMVYLQKENIIDESGMPKERFSAEFPKEGPSILRIQQVVRGDSAAYFCASSLPGQRGYTFGSGTRLTVV.